This TCR beta chain was retrieved from a study of sequential checkpoint blockade in melanoma. The table came from immunoSEQ multiplex PCR; TCRdb's copy has only in-frame clones and leaves some out. The table includes 9,500 to 15,000 clones, over 65% detected once. The treatment: randomized to nivolumab then ipilimumab (arm A) or the reverse (arm B). Germline CDR1 SNHLY, CDR2 FYNNEI. The CDR3 extends over 13 amino acids. The V gene lost 7 bases and the J gene lost 0 bases, with 8 bases spanning the gap. This chain uses TRBV2 with TRBJ2-3, with TRBD1 as a possible D gene (6 bases). The sequenced sample was CD8+ T cells sorted from blood (inferred from file names), obtained from a patient given nivolumab and ipilimumab in sequence. The source is a human donor with melanoma. DNA of the CDR3: TGTGCCAGCACACAGGGCAGCACAGATACGCAGTATTTT. Translating it yields CASTQGSTDTQYF.